This TCR beta chain originates from a study of cytomegalovirus exposure and HLA in healthy donors. Sequenced by immunoSEQ multiplex PCR; TCRdb stores in-frame clones only, minus some. In the table there are some 61,000 clones, 95% to 97% of which are singletons. From germline, CDR1 is SGHAT and CDR2 FQNNGV. The CDR3 runs to 13 residues. Trimming cost V 4 bases and J 1 base, with 8 bases left between them. The receptor was derived from a woman aged 18-29 years in good health and CMV-seropositive. The rearrangement joins TRBV11-2 to TRBJ2-7; D might be TRBD2 (5 bases). Sequenced: PBMCs. CDR3 sequence reads: CASSSGKSYEQYF. Here the CDR3 DNA reads TGTGCCAGCAGCTCGGGGAAGTCCTACGAGCAGTACTTC.